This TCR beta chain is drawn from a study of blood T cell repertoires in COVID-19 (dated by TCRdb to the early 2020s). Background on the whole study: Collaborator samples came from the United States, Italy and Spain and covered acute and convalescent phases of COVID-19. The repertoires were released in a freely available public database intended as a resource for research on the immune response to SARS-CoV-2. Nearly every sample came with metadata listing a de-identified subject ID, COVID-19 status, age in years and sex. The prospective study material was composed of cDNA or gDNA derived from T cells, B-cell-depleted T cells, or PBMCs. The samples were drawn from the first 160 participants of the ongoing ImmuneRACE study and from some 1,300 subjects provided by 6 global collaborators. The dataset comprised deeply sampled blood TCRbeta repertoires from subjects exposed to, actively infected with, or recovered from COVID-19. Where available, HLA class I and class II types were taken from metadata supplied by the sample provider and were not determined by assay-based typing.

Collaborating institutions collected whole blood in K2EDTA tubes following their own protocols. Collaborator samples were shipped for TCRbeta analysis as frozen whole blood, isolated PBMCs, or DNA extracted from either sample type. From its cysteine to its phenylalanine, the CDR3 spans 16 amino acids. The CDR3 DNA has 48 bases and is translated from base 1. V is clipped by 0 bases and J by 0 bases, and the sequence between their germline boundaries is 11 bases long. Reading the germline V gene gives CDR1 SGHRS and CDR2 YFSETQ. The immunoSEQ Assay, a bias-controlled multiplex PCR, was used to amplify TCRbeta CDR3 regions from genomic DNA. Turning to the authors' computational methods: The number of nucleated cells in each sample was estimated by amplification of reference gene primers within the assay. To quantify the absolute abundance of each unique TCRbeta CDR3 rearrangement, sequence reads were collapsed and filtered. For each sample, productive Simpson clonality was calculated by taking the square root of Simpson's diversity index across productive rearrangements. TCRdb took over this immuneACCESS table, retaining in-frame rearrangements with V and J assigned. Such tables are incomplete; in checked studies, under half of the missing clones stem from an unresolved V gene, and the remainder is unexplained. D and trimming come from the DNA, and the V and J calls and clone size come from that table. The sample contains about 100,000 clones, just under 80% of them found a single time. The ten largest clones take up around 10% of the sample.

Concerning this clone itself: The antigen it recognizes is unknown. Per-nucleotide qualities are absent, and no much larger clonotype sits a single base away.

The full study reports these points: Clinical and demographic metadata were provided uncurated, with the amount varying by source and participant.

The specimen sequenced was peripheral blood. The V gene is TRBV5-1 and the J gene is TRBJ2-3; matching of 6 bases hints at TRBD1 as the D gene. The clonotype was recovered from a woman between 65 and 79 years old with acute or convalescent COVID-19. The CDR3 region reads CASSLVGGGSTDTQYF. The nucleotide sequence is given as TGCGCCAGCAGCTTGGTTGGGGGCGGGAGCACAGATACGCAGTATTTT.